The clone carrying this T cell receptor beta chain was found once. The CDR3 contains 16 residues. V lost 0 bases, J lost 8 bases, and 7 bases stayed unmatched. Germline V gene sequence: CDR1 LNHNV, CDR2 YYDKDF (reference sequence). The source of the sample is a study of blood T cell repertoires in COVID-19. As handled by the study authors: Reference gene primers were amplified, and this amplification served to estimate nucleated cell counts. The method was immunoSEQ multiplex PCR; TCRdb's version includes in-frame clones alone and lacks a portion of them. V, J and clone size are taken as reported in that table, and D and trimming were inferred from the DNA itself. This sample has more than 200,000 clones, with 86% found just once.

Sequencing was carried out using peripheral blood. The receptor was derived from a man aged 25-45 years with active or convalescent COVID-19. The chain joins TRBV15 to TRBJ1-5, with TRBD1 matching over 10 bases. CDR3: CATSRDIDRGHEPQHF. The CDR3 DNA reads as TGTGCCACCAGCAGAGATATCGACAGGGGGCATGAGCCCCAGCATTTT.